This T cell receptor (beta chain) comes out of a study of Tregs in tolerant kidney transplant recipients. Trimming removed 2 bases from V and 4 bases from J; junction bases left unmatched: 6. The CDR3 extends over 16 amino acids. Germline CDR1 LNHDA, CDR2 SQIVND (reference sequence). Unstimulated Tregs (CD4+CD25+CD127-) and CD4+CD25- non-Tregs were sorted from PBMCs. The protocol was immunoSEQ multiplex PCR, while the TCRdb copy is restricted to in-frame clones and leaves out a portion. The sample shows approximately 75,000 clones, around 90% of them seen only once. The study, taken as a whole, reports: The most relevant donor-specific Treg TCRbeta repertoire apparently came from expansion with activated donor B cells. Changing PCR primers prevented nucleotide comparison between some patients' samples. Biological reproducibility was not directly addressed, but technical replication error appeared minimal.

A remark on this clone: Its antigen remains unidentified.

The specimen was Tregs from blood, collected before the transplant. V usage is TRBV19 and J usage is TRBJ2-2; 8 positions match TRBD1. The TCR originated in a human donor who received a combined kidney and bone marrow transplant. CDR3 loop: CASSIWTGSGTGELFF. The CDR3 bases are TGTGCCAGTAGTATATGGACAGGGTCGGGCACCGGGGAGCTGTTTTTT.